This T cell receptor beta chain was sequenced during a study of cytomegalovirus exposure and HLA in healthy donors. Study observations and caveats: The tendency of first-cohort TCR clusters to co-occur in the 120 validation repertoires was identified by a subsequent analysis.

This clone was seen once. Its antigen is not known. From the 120-subject validation cohort, which was separate from the roughly 610-subject first cohort, the donors were drawn. Generated by immunoSEQ multiplex PCR, the TCRdb table keeps only in-frame clones and is missing some. The sample records tens of thousands of clones, approximately 95% being singletons. Germline lookup yields CDR1 SEHNR and CDR2 FQNEAQ (reference sequence). The CDR3 is 14 residues long. The V segment lost 1 base and the J segment 2 bases; nucleotides outside the gene matches: 2. Sequenced material: PBMCs. The source of this sequence is a woman under 30 in good health and CMV-seronegative. The J gene is TRBJ2-7, the V gene TRBV7-9; the match to TRBD2 covers 7 bases. The CDR3 coding sequence is TGTGCCAGCAGCTTAGGGGAGGGCCCCTACGAGCAGTACTTC. This encodes CASSLGEGPYEQYF.